These 29 T cell receptor beta chains were all obtained from the same sample, sequenced in a study of T cell responses to AZD1222 COVID-19 vaccine (dated by TCRdb to about 2021). Reading the label with the study, this specimen's time point is: baseline before first vaccination. Receptor amplification or capture employed the immunoSEQ multiplex PCR assay. TCRdb holds this immuneACCESS table with in-frame rearrangements only. Some clones are missing; in checked studies, unresolved V genes explain under half, and the rest has no known cause. This sample gives 95,000 to 150,000 clones in total; around 87% of them show up just once. The top ten constitute around 9.3% of the sample. The sequences come from peripheral blood, collected on day 0 of AZD1222 vaccination. Source of these receptors: an adult in good health.

V usage is TRBV27 and J usage is TRBJ2-7; the match to TRBD1 covers 11 bases. Unmatched junction bases numbered 9, after V lost 2 bases and J lost 3 bases. Germline V gene lookup returns CDR1 MNHEY and CDR2 SMNVEV (reference sequence). This CDR3 has 17 residues. CDR3 in amino acids: CASSLPPDRGPDYEQYF. The CDR3 DNA reads as TGTGCCAGCAGTTTACCCCCGGACAGGGGGCCGGACTACGAGCAGTACTTC.

The chain is built from TRBV30 and TRBJ2-1, with 13 bases lining up with TRBD2. V lost 0 bases, J lost 9 bases, and 5 bases stayed unmatched. The germline gives CDR1 GTSNPN, CDR2 SVGIG (reference sequence). The CDR3 extends over 15 amino acids. CDR3 region: CAWSVLAGGPGEQFF. In nucleotides, the CDR3 is TGTGCCTGGAGTGTACTAGCGGGGGGGCCTGGTGAGCAGTTCTTC.

This chain joins TRBV28 and TRBJ2-7; D ambiguous. Germline assignment: CDR1 MDHEN and CDR2 SYDVKM. The CDR3 consists of 12 residues. The ends were cut back, 3 bases at V and 7 bases at J, with 10 bases in the middle. The CDR3 DNA is TGTGCCAGCAGTTTCCCCCCTTATGAGCAGTACTTC. This translates into CASSFPPYEQYF.

V gene TRBV5-5 combines with J gene TRBJ2-5; 8 positions agree with TRBD2. The V gene end was trimmed by 7 bases and the J gene end by 4 bases; junction bases not matched to a gene: 3. This CDR3 is built from 12 residues. Germline V gives CDR1 SGHKS, CDR2 YYEKEE (reference sequence). The CDR3 protein is CASRGGIETQYF. CDR3 sequence (DNA): TGTGCCAGCCGGGGGGGTATAGAGACCCAGTACTTC.

The chain has TRBV19 and TRBJ2-7; D is tentatively TRBD1 or TRBD2 (7 bases each). The V end was cut by 5 bases, the J end by 3 bases, with 20 bases between. The germline CDR1 and CDR2 sequences are LNHDA and SQIVND (reference sequence). The CDR3 is 16 residues long. This CDR3 is CASSPKTGRAFYEQYF. CDR3 bases: TGTGCCAGTAGTCCGAAGACAGGGAGGGCCTTCTACGAGCAGTACTTC.

The V gene is TRBV29-1, the J gene TRBJ1-2, with 7 bases lining up with TRBD1. The ends lost 5 bases at V and 10 bases at J; junction bases unmatched: 10. This CDR3 spans 12 amino acids. Germline-derived CDR1 and CDR2 are SQVTM and ANQGSEA. The CDR3 DNA reads TGCAGCGTTAGACTACCGGGACAGTTCTACACCTTC. Translation: CSVRLPGQFYTF.

The chain carries TRBV11-2 and TRBJ1-1; tentatively, D is TRBD1 (6 bases). The CDR3 is made up of 15 amino acids. Germline V CDR1 and CDR2: SGHAT, FQNNGV. With 1 base removed from V and 1 base from J, the gap between germline ends came to 10 bases. In DNA form, the CDR3 reads TGTGCCAGCAGCTTAGGACGACAGGAGAACACTGAAGCTTTCTTT. Its translation: CASSLGRQENTEAFF.

This chain joins TRBV28 and TRBJ2-7, with a tentative D call TRBD1 (5 bases). CDR1 MDHEN and CDR2 SYDVKM come from the germline V gene. The CDR3 is made up of 14 amino acids. Trimming removed 2 bases at V and 5 bases at J, with 13 bases between. The DNA for the CDR3 is TGTGCCAGCAGTTTAATAACAGGTCCCCACGAGCAGTACTTC. This encodes CASSLITGPHEQYF.

The CDR3 is CASSSTGEAGELFF. CDR3 nucleotides: TGTGCCAGTAGTTCGACGGGAGAGGCCGGGGAGCTGTTTTTT. The rearrangement links TRBV19 to TRBJ2-2; D is perhaps TRBD2 (6 bases). Trimming removed 5 bases at V and 6 bases at J, with 13 bases between. Germline CDR1 reads LNHDA; CDR2 reads SQIVND (reference sequence). The CDR3 totals 14 residues. The whole variable domain, remainder taken from reference TRBV19 and TRBJ2-2, is DGGITQSPKYLFRKEGQNVTLSCEQNLNHDAMYWYRQDPGQGLRLIYYSQIVNDFQKGDIAEGYSVSREKKESFPLTVTSAQKNPTAFYLCASSSTGEAGELFFGEGSRLTVL.

The rearrangement joins TRBV29-1 to TRBJ2-1; TRBD2 is a possible D gene (5 bases). Germline V gene data show CDR1 as SQVTM and CDR2 as ANQGSEA. Trimming stripped 5 bases from V and 4 bases from J, with 9 bases between. The CDR3 spans 12 residues. For the CDR3, the DNA is TGCAGCGTTCGGTGGACTTACAATGAGCAGTTCTTC. This codes for CSVRWTYNEQFF.

In its sample, this clone was seen once. This chain joins TRBV15 and TRBJ2-1; 10 bases align to TRBD1. V lost 5 bases and J lost 8; bases outside the gene matches: 9. Germline assignment: CDR1 LNHNV and CDR2 YYDKDF (reference sequence). The CDR3 is made up of 15 amino acids. This chain's CDR3 is CATSAGQGVGDEQFF. The CDR3 DNA reads as TGTGCCACCAGCGCCGGACAGGGGGTTGGAGATGAGCAGTTCTTC.

CDR3 nucleotides: TGCGCCAGCAGCTTGGGGTTAGGGGGCCTGAACACTGAAGCTTTCTTT. Amino acid sequence: CASSLGLGGLNTEAFF. The chain carries TRBV5-1 and TRBJ1-1; 7 positions match TRBD1. V gave up 0 bases and J gave up 0 bases; unmatched junction bases: 5. The CDR3 is made up of 16 amino acids. CDR1 and CDR2 from the germline V gene are SGHRS and YFSETQ.

The chain uses TRBV4-1 and TRBJ2-7, with D possibly matching TRBD2 (6 bases). CDR1 and CDR2 (germline): MGHRA, YSYEKL. With 0 bases removed from V and 5 bases from J, the gap between germline ends came to 17 bases. The CDR3 has 16 amino acids. CDR3 amino acids: CASSQDGVGGRDEQYF. In nucleotides, the CDR3 is TGCGCCAGCAGCCAAGATGGAGTGGGGGGACGAGACGAGCAGTACTTC.

This chain joins TRBV3-1 (or the pseudogene TRBV3-2) and TRBJ1-1; no definite D call. From germline, CDR1 is LGHDT and CDR2 YNNKEL (reference sequence). The CDR3 has 13 residues. Trimming removed 1 base at V and 6 bases at J, with 9 bases between. CDR3 sequence reads: CASSQGPASEAFF. The CDR3 DNA reads TGTGCCAGCAGCCAAGGGCCAGCATCTGAAGCTTTCTTT.

V usage is TRBV5-1 and J usage is TRBJ1-3; tentative D call: TRBD1 (6 bases). Trimming took 4 bases from V and 0 from J, leaving 11 bases between them. The CDR3 is 15 amino acids. The V gene's germline CDR1 is SGHRS and CDR2 YFSETQ. CDR3: CASSEGQSSGNTIYF. In nucleotides, the CDR3 is TGCGCCAGCAGCGAAGGACAGAGCTCTGGAAACACCATATATTTT.

The chain employs TRBV19 and TRBJ2-2; 8 bases are a match to TRBD1. The V segment lost 5 bases and the J segment 6 bases; nucleotides outside the gene matches: 2. CDR3 size: 13 residues. CDR1 is LNHDA and CDR2 is SQIVND in the germline V gene (reference sequence). CDR3 sequence: CASSSQGAGELFF. CDR3 DNA: TGTGCCAGTAGTTCACAGGGGGCCGGGGAGCTGTTTTTT. The full variable domain, in which reference TRBV19 and TRBJ2-2 provide the parts outside the CDR3, is DGGITQSPKYLFRKEGQNVTLSCEQNLNHDAMYWYRQDPGQGLRLIYYSQIVNDFQKGDIAEGYSVSREKKESFPLTVTSAQKNPTAFYLCASSSQGAGELFFGEGSRLTVL.

J is TRBJ2-3 and V is TRBV20-1; D unresolved. The CDR3 runs 10 residues. Trimming left V 6 bases short and J 8 bases short, with 9 bases between. Germline CDR1 reads DFQATT; CDR2 reads SNEGSKA (reference sequence). The CDR3 loop reads CSAPLGTQYF. The DNA of the CDR3 is TGCAGTGCCCCGCTCGGTACGCAGTATTTT.

CDR3 sequence: CASSSGPMNYGYTF. The DNA for the CDR3 is TGCGCCAGCAGCTCCGGACCGATGAACTATGGCTACACCTTC. This rearrangement joins TRBV5-1 to TRBJ1-2, with D unresolved. The ends were cut back, 3 bases at V and 2 bases at J, with 11 bases in the middle. CDR3 size: 14 residues. Looked up from germline, CDR1 is SGHRS and CDR2 is YFSETQ.

This clone is a singleton in its sample. The chain couples TRBV7-3 to TRBJ2-3, with D perhaps TRBD1 or TRBD2 (5 bases each). CDR1 is SGHTA and CDR2 is FQGTGA in the germline V gene. V was shortened by 5 bases and J by 0 bases, with 9 bases between the two germline ends. CDR3 length equals 14 residues. CDR3 in DNA: TGTGCCAGCAGCCGGGACCCGAGCACAGATACGCAGTATTTT. As protein: CASSRDPSTDTQYF.

The genes are TRBV10-3 and TRBJ1-3; D gene uncertain. The CDR3 extends over 13 amino acids. V lost 8 bases, J lost 0 bases, and 8 bases lay in between. Germline CDR1 is ENHRY and CDR2 is SYGVKD. The CDR3 DNA follows: TGTGCCATCGGAAGGAACTCTGGAAACACCATATATTTT. Translation: CAIGRNSGNTIYF.

This rearrangement joins TRBV10-2 to TRBJ1-5, with 8 bases that match TRBD1. This CDR3 has 15 amino acids. The J segment lost 6 bases and the V segment lost 3 bases, leaving 7 bases of the junction unmatched. Germline V gives CDR1 WSHSY, CDR2 SAAADI. The CDR3 spells CASSDGGQVGQPQHF. CDR3 nucleotide sequence: TGCGCCAGCAGTGATGGGGGACAGGTTGGTCAGCCCCAGCATTTT.

The chain joins TRBV27 to TRBJ1-2; tentative D call: TRBD1 (5 bases). The CDR3 loop spans 13 amino acids. Trimming removed 2 bases at V and 4 bases at J, with 8 bases between. Germline V CDR1 and CDR2: MNHEY, SMNVEV (reference sequence). For the CDR3, the DNA is TGTGCCAGCAGTTTAGCCAGGGCCTATGGCTACACCTTC. It specifies CASSLARAYGYTF.

This rearrangement joins TRBV12-3 or TRBV12-4 to TRBJ2-2; possible D gene TRBD1, 5 bases. Trimming pared 9 bases from V and 1 base from J, leaving 6 bases between. This CDR3 has 12 amino acids. CDR3 sequence reads: CASGQNTGELFF. In nucleotides, the CDR3 is TGTGCCAGTGGACAGAACACCGGGGAGCTGTTTTTT.

V usage is TRBV11-2 and J usage is TRBJ2-1; 9 nucleotides line up with TRBD2. This CDR3 spans 16 amino acids. Germline V gene lookup returns CDR1 SGHAT and CDR2 FQNNGV. The junction had 11 bases not matched to a gene; V was cut back by 6 bases and J by 5 bases. The CDR3 sequence: CASRRPLAGKDNEQFF. The CDR3 region has the DNA TGTGCCAGCAGACGCCCTCTAGCGGGAAAGGACAATGAGCAGTTCTTC.

The chain uses TRBV11-1 and TRBJ2-2; possible D gene TRBD2, 6 bases. From germline, CDR1 is SGHAT and CDR2 FQDESV (reference sequence). The V gene lost 5 bases and the J gene lost 7 bases, with 20 bases spanning the gap. This CDR3 comprises 16 residues. The CDR3 DNA is TGTGCCAGCAGCCTTGGAGGGCAGGCGTTTCTCGGGGAGCTGTTTTTT. Protein: CASSLGGQAFLGELFF.

This clone is a singleton in its sample. CDR3 DNA sequence: TGTGCCAGCAGTTACTCGGGGCAGGGGGGTCAGCCCCAGCATTTT. Amino acid sequence: CASSYSGQGGQPQHF. This chain connects TRBV6-6 to TRBJ1-5; 7 nucleotides line up with TRBD1. The germline V gene has CDR1 MNHNY and CDR2 SVGAGI (reference sequence). V lost 0 bases, J lost 6 bases, and 5 bases stayed unmatched. The CDR3 covers 15 residues.

This clone occurred once. The chain joins TRBV27 to TRBJ2-1, with 8 bases fitting TRBD1. The CDR3 spans 16 residues. Germline V gene sequence: CDR1 MNHEY, CDR2 SMNVEV (reference sequence). Trimming at V came to 5 bases and at J to 4 bases, leaving 10 bases not matched to a gene. This CDR3 is CASSLEQRQGYNEQFF. CDR3 coding DNA: TGTGCCAGCAGTCTCGAACAGAGACAGGGGTACAATGAGCAGTTCTTC.

The rearrangement joins TRBV7-8 to TRBJ1-1, with D possibly matching TRBD1 (6 bases). Trimming took 1 base from V and 1 from J, leaving 22 bases between them. CDR3 length equals 19 residues. Germline V gene sequence: CDR1 SGHVS, CDR2 FQNEAQ. The CDR3: CASSLGGAGVLGPNTEAFF. As DNA, the CDR3 is TGTGCCAGCAGCTTAGGGGGGGCAGGGGTCTTAGGACCGAACACTGAAGCTTTCTTT.

The CDR3 nucleotides are TGTGCCAGCAGCCAATGGGACAGGGGCACTGAAGCTTTCTTT. Translated: CASSQWDRGTEAFF. The chain joins TRBV3-1 (or the pseudogene TRBV3-2) to TRBJ1-1, with 10 bases identical to TRBD1. In germline, CDR1 is LGHDT, CDR2 YNNKEL (reference sequence). Trimming removed 2 bases from V and 4 bases from J; junction bases left unmatched: 1. This CDR3 region has 14 residues.